The rows below give T cell receptor beta chains drawn from one sample of a study of cytomegalovirus exposure and HLA in healthy donors. Some clones are missing from TCRdb's copy, which holds only in-frame ones; the method was immunoSEQ multiplex PCR. The repertoire includes about 170,000 clones, over 60% of them detected once, and approximately 1.6% sits in the top ten. The sequencing sample was made of PBMCs. All receptors derive from a girl between 10 and 17 years old in good health and CMV-seronegative. The CDR3 runs from the conserved cysteine through the conserved F or W. A D gene is named only where the DNA matches it firmly. Size is stated for part of the rows, as once, few or many counts, or as a class when the clone is expanded.

J gene,V gene,clone size,D gene,CDR3 DNA,CDR3 protein
TRBJ2-1,TRBV19,-,TRBD1,TGTGCCAGTAGTATGTTGGGGGACAGCACCTACAATGAGCAGTTCTTC,CASSMLGDSTYNEQFF
TRBJ1-1,TRBV10-3,-,TRBD1,TGTGCCATCAAAGGGACAGGGAGCGCTGAAGCTTTCTTT,CAIKGTGSAEAFF
TRBJ2-7,TRBV7-2,-,TRBD2,TGTGCCAGCAGCCGGACTAGCGGGGTCTACGAGCAGTACTTC,CASSRTSGVYEQYF
TRBJ1-1,TRBV5-8,few,TRBD1,TGTGCCAGCAGTAGCGGGACAGGGTACACTGAAGCTTTCTTT,CASSSGTGYTEAFF
TRBJ2-1,TRBV30,-,TRBD2,TGTGCCTGGGAGCCGGGACTACCCTACAATGAGCAGTTCTTC,CAWEPGLPYNEQFF
TRBJ1-1,TRBV7-9,-,-,TGTGCCAGCAGCTTAGGAATAGGACAGTTCACTGAAGCTTTCTTT,CASSLGIGQFTEAFF
TRBJ2-1,TRBV18,few,TRBD2,TGTGCCAGCTCACCATCTATCACGACTAGCGGGGGTGAGCAGTTCTTC,CASSPSITTSGGEQFF
TRBJ2-3,TRBV9,-,TRBD2,TGTGCCAGCAGCGTAGTTTCGAGCGGGGGCCATAGCACAGATACGCAGTATTTT,CASSVVSSGGHSTDTQYF
TRBJ1-2,TRBV5-1,-,TRBD1,TGCGCCAGCAGGCGTACCGGGACAGGGGATGGCTACACCTTC,CASRRTGTGDGYTF
TRBJ1-1,TRBV4-2,few,TRBD1,TGTGCCAGCAGCCACACAGGGGGCAACACTGAAGCTTTCTTT,CASSHTGGNTEAFF
TRBJ1-2,TRBV6-1,-,-,TGTGCCAGTACAGGGTTGGTCGATGGCTACACCTTC,CASTGLVDGYTF
TRBJ1-2,TRBV21-1,once,-,TGTGCCAGCAGCAAAGCCTCGAGGGCAGGGGGCATTAACTATGGCTACACCTTC,CASSKASRAGGINYGYTF
TRBJ2-2,TRBV7-7,-,-,TGTGCTAGCAGCCCCCTTACGGGCACCGGGGAGCTGTTTTTT,CASSPLTGTGELFF
TRBJ2-7,TRBV10-1,-,-,TGCGCCAGCAGCGGGGGGCCCTACGAGCAGTACTTC,CASSGGPYEQYF
TRBJ2-5,TRBV9,-,TRBD2,TGTGCCAGCAGCGTCGGATGGACTAGTAGTGTGGGGACCCAGTACTTC,CASSVGWTSSVGTQYF
TRBJ1-4,TRBV5-1,few,TRBD1,TGCGCCAGCAGCTTCGGACAGGGCGGGGAAAAACTGTTTTTT,CASSFGQGGEKLFF